One and the same sample provided the 3 T cell receptor beta chains below, sequenced in a study of cytomegalovirus exposure and HLA in healthy donors. A multiplex PCR was run with 60 Vbeta primers and 13 Jbeta primers. Assay used: immunoSEQ multiplex PCR; TCRdb lists only in-frame clones, some missing. The data contain 150,000 or so clones, more than 75% of them seen just once; the ten biggest clones take up roughly 1.5%. The sequencing sample was made of PBMCs. Receptors originate from a female donor in good health and CMV-seronegative.

The genes are TRBV28 and TRBJ1-4, with TRBD1 matching over 9 bases. Germline loops: CDR1 MDHEN, CDR2 SYDVKM. The CDR3 runs to 16 residues. V lost 5 bases and J lost 6; bases outside the gene matches: 10. The DNA of the CDR3 is TGTGCCAGCAGTCCGGGACAGGGAGAGTTTGATGAAAAACTGTTTTTT. This translates into CASSPGQGEFDEKLFF.

This sequence joins TRBV7-9 and TRBJ2-5, with 8 bases matching TRBD1. The germline V gene has CDR1 SEHNR and CDR2 FQNEAQ (reference sequence). V shed 4 bases and J 3 bases; nucleotides not matched to a gene: 1. CDR3 length: 13 amino acids. CDR3 protein: CASSSTGEETQYF. CDR3 coding DNA: TGTGCCAGCAGCTCGACAGGGGAAGAGACCCAGTACTTC.

The chain carries TRBV4-1 and TRBJ1-1; 8 bases line up with TRBD1. With 3 bases clipped from V and 6 bases from J, the junction kept 12 bases outside the gene matches. CDR1 and CDR2 (germline): MGHRA, YSYEKL. CDR3 size: 16 residues. The DNA for the CDR3 is TGCGCCAGCAGCCATCCCAGTTCAGGGGGCGCATCTGAAGCTTTCTTT. Translation gives CASSHPSSGGASEAFF.